The entry that follows covers one T cell receptor (beta chain) sequence. Germline assignment: CDR1 MRHNA and CDR2 SNTAGT. The V and J ends lost 2 bases and 14 bases respectively, with 10 bases between them. The CDR3 extends over 12 amino acids. These data are taken from a study of cytomegalovirus exposure and HLA in healthy donors. Primers for the PCR totalled 60 Vbeta and 13 Jbeta. This table comes from immunoSEQ multiplex PCR, and its TCRdb copy is limited to in-frame clones, with some not included. The repertoire holds roughly 190,000 clones, about 87% seen once, with about 1.2% in the top ten. Sequencing input: PBMCs. This chain uses TRBV6-4 with TRBJ1-6; D is ambiguous. The TCR comes from a man aged 25-45 years in good health and CMV-seronegative. CDR3 region: CASSDPIGALHF. The CDR3 DNA sequence: TGTGCCAGCAGTGACCCGATCGGGGCCCTCCACTTT.